The 8 T cell receptor beta chains below all came from one sample that was sequenced in a study of coeliac disease. Whole-study results and caveats: Lower clonality than controls marked TRB and TRG repertoires from active celiac intraepithelial and lamina propria samples.

The repertoire was sequenced with immunoSEQ multiplex PCR; TCRdb's copy has only in-frame clones and lacks some. Here the sample spans 3,000 to 4,000 clones, around 70% being singletons. Their target antigens are unknown. The sample comprised intraepithelial lymphocytes from the gut. The receptors were sampled from a woman aged 55-69 years with active celiac disease.

The rearrangement links TRBV7-9 to TRBJ2-1, with 15 bases matching TRBD2. The CDR3 runs to 16 residues. V lost 4 bases and J lost 6; bases outside the gene matches: 4. Per the germline V gene, CDR1 is SEHNR and CDR2 is FQNEAQ (reference sequence). CDR3 nucleotides: TGTGCCAGCAGCTGGGGACTAGCGGGAGGAGTCAATGAGCAGTTCTTC. Its protein is CASSWGLAGGVNEQFF. Based on the CDR3 plus reference TRBV7-9 and TRBJ2-1, the full variable domain is DTGVSQNPRHKITKRGQNVTFRCDPISEHNRLYWYRQTLGQGPEFLTYFQNEAQLEKSRLLSDRFSAERPKGSFSTLEIQRTEQGDSAMYLCASSWGLAGGVNEQFFGPGTRLTVL.

The rearrangement uses TRBV27 and TRBJ1-5; D is perhaps TRBD1 (6 bases). V gave up 7 bases and J gave up 2 bases, with 12 bases separating them. The CDR3 length is 14 residues. Germline assignment: CDR1 MNHEY and CDR2 SMNVEV (reference sequence). The CDR3 spells CASTSDSRNQPQHF. CDR3 DNA sequence: TGTGCCAGCACTTCGGACAGCCGCAATCAGCCCCAGCATTTT.

The sample holds one count of this clone. The CDR3 DNA is TGTGCCAGCAGCCCGAAAGGACTTCCCAACTCCTACAATGAGCAGTTCTTC. Amino acids: CASSPKGLPNSYNEQFF. V usage is TRBV7-6 and J usage is TRBJ2-1, with D possibly being TRBD2 (5 bases). CDR1 is SGHVS and CDR2 is FNYEAQ in the germline V gene. The CDR3 spans 17 residues. Trimming took off 5 bases at V and 0 bases at J, with 17 bases between the two ends.

This clone has a handful of counts. The V call is TRBV7-9, the J call TRBJ1-5; D not resolved. The V end was cut by 4 bases, the J end by 5 bases, with 6 bases between. CDR1 and CDR2 (germline): SEHNR, FQNEAQ (reference sequence). This CDR3 spans 12 amino acids. CDR3 nucleotide sequence: TGTGCCAGCAGCTCCTTTTATCAGCCCCAGCATTTT. Translation gives CASSSFYQPQHF.

The chain carries TRBV6-1 and TRBJ1-6; tentative D call: TRBD1 (5 bases). The CDR3 has 13 residues. CDR1 and CDR2 from the germline V gene are MNHNS and SASEGT. Trimming pared 8 bases from V and 10 bases from J, leaving 15 bases between. CDR3 bases: TGTGCCAGCGTAGGTGGGGGGGAGTCACCCCTCCACTTT. Encoded protein: CASVGGGESPLHF.

The CDR3 DNA sequence: TGCGCCAGCAGCTTCGGACTAGCCGGGGATACGCAGTATTTT. It codes for CASSFGLAGDTQYF. The chain recombines TRBV5-1 with TRBJ2-3, with 8 bases fitting TRBD2. In germline, CDR1 is SGHRS, CDR2 YFSETQ. The CDR3 runs 14 residues. V gave up 2 bases and J gave up 6 bases; unmatched junction bases: 5.

In its sample, this clone was seen once. This chain connects TRBV10-2 to TRBJ1-5, with D possibly being TRBD1 (5 bases). Germline lookup yields CDR1 WSHSY and CDR2 SAAADI. V was trimmed by 6 bases and J by 7 bases, leaving 19 bases between them. The CDR3 is 15 amino acids. The CDR3 nucleotides read TGCGCCAGCAGGCCCGAGGGGAGCCGGGGGCAGCCCCAGCATTTT. Translating it yields CASRPEGSRGQPQHF.

The chain is built from TRBV7-9 and TRBJ2-5; possible D gene TRBD2, 5 bases. CDR3 size: 14 residues. Germline-derived CDR1 and CDR2 are SEHNR and FQNEAQ (reference sequence). Trimming pared 1 base from V and 7 bases from J, leaving 13 bases between. The CDR3 sequence: CASSLVFSAGTQYF. The CDR3 nucleotides are TGTGCCAGCAGCTTAGTCTTTTCCGCGGGGACCCAGTACTTC.